This note documents a single TCR beta chain sequence. What it binds is not known. Combining a sample-barcoded 5' primer with a J-beta primer mix, a second PCR ran for roughly 7 to 12 cycles. Every cDNA molecule bore a tag from a template-switch adaptor containing 12 random nucleotides. Every sample gave at least 2.5 million paired-end reads containing CDR3. TCRdb redid the calling of the 5' RACE reads with MiXCR, one entry per CDR3 protein. Of around 940,000 distinct CDR3 sequences in the sample, roughly 47% were seen once. This record belongs to a study of blood T cells in healthy people across ages. Study results and limitations: Donor CMV infection status was unknown, possibly confounding age-related changes in expanded clonotypes.

The length of the CDR3 is 15 residues. Germline V gene lookup returns CDR1 DFQATT and CDR2 SNEGSKA (reference sequence). The sample providers were healthy Caucasian people from Russia, aged about 6 to 100. Sequencing was carried out using blood. The clonotype was recovered from an older woman in good health. The chain carries TRBV20-1 and TRBJ2-5; D uncertain. With the DNA end fitting TRBJ2-7 better, the J assignment may be wrong. CDR3 bases: TGCAGTGCTCCGGTTCGGGCGGCCCATCGCTACGAGCAGTACTTC. Translated: CSAPVRAAHRYEQYF.